This T cell receptor (beta chain) was sequenced during a study of beta chain features in type 1 diabetes. Study-wide context: Healthy donors resembled patients in age, gender and cell yields.

The CDR3 loop spans 13 amino acids. Trimming removed 0 bases from V and 6 bases from J, with 7 bases in between. The germline V gene encodes CDR1 SGHRS and CDR2 YFSETQ. Regarding the study as a whole: cDNA-based sequencing might over-represent cells highly expressing TCR. Within the patient group, naive, central memory and Treg TCRB repertoires appeared more similar to each other than within healthy donors.

What was sequenced were expressed TCRB transcripts, since all of the isolated RNA had been reverse transcribed. The assay was immunoSEQ multiplex PCR, and TCRdb's table has in-frame clones only and misses some. Of 600,000 to 650,000 clones listed, 15% to 18% are singletons. As concerns this clone: The target antigen is unknown.

A CD45RO/CCR7/CD25/CD127/CD95/CD27 panel sorted naive, central memory, regulatory and stem cell-like memory CD4+ cells. The V call is TRBV5-1, the J call TRBJ2-1; D unresolved. This clonotype originated in a man aged 18 to 30 in good health. Sequencing input: naive CD4+ T cells from blood. CDR3: CASSLDQANEQFF. CDR3 DNA sequence: TGCGCCAGCAGCTTGGATCAGGCCAATGAGCAGTTCTTC.